The T cell receptor beta chain under discussion was sequenced for a study of blood T cell repertoires in COVID-19. Across the study: The analysed material was cDNA or gDNA that came from T cells, B-cell-depleted T cells, or PBMCs.

TCRdb's copy holds only in-frame clones and misses some; the assay was immunoSEQ multiplex PCR. This table has 300,000 to 350,000 clones, roughly 90% appearing once. Seattle patients were enrolled while actively infected and followed longitudinally. Germline V gene lookup returns CDR1 KGHSH and CDR2 LQKENI. Trimming removed 6 bases from V and 3 bases from J, with 11 bases in between. This CDR3 contains 13 residues. Sequencing was performed on peripheral blood. The chain has TRBV18 and TRBJ1-2; TRBD1 might be the D (5 bases). This TCR came from a woman aged 25-40 years with COVID-19, enrolled during active disease. CDR3 sequence: CASSTGRDYGYTF. CDR3 in DNA: TGTGCCAGCTCTACTGGCAGGGACTATGGCTACACCTTC.